The TCR beta chain described here comes from a study of cytomegalovirus exposure and HLA in healthy donors. PCR used 60 Vbeta primers and 13 Jbeta primers. Method: immunoSEQ multiplex PCR; TCRdb's copy keeps in-frame clones and lacks some. The sample consists of approximately 150,000 clones, roughly 85% of them appearing once. This clone was detected once. Its antigen is unknown. Study-wide findings and caveats: One later analysis reportedly identified an Asian-associated ancestry cluster that showed fewer N-insertions than the approximately 600-donor mean.

Germline values: CDR1 LGHNA, CDR2 YSLEER. The trim removed 1 base at V and 5 bases at J, leaving 3 bases unmatched. The CDR3 length is 15 residues. The source material was PBMCs. This TCR was recovered from a man aged 25-45 years in good health and CMV-seronegative. The V call is TRBV4-3, the J call TRBJ2-1; TRBD2 matches at 9 bases. DNA for the CDR3: TGCGCCAGCAGCCAAGGAGCGGGGGGCCACAATGAGCAGTTCTTC. As protein: CASSQGAGGHNEQFF.